The next 32 T cell receptor beta chains were all read from a single sample in a study of blood T cells in healthy people across ages. A second PCR of roughly 7 to 11 cycles used a sample-barcoded 5' primer and a J-beta primer mix. MiXCR, applied by TCRdb to the 5' RACE reads, yields one record per CDR3 protein. The sample carries more than 1,400,000 distinct CDR3 sequences, approximately 38% recorded once. The sample comprised blood. The receptors were gathered from a woman under 30 in good health.

The rearrangement uses TRBV7-8 and TRBJ2-3, with TRBD2 matching over 7 bases. V trimming: 1 base; J trimming: 2 bases; junction bases outside the gene matches: 18. Germline V gene sequence: CDR1 SGHVS, CDR2 FQNEAQ. The CDR3 is 20 residues long. The CDR3 nucleotides read TGTGCCAGCAGCTTAGTGGGGGGGACCCTAGCTGCAGTTCCCACAGATACGCAGTATTTT. Translation gives CASSLVGGTLAAVPTDTQYF.

The chain is built from TRBV6-6 and TRBJ1-6, with 8 bases aligning to TRBD1. Germline lookup yields CDR1 MNHNY and CDR2 SVGAGI (reference sequence). The CDR3 length is 14 residues. Germline trimming cut 5 bases from V and 9 bases from J; bases unmatched to any gene: 6. The CDR3 region has the DNA TGTGCCAGCAGTGCGGGACAGGCAAGTTCACCCCTCCACTTT. Translation gives CASSAGQASSPLHF.

The chain couples TRBV4-1 to TRBJ2-5; D possibly corresponds to TRBD1 (5 bases). Near its end, the DNA agrees better with TRBJ2-7, so the J call may be wrong. This CDR3 contains 15 residues. Per the germline V gene, CDR1 is MGHRA and CDR2 is YSYEKL. CDR3 DNA: TGCGCCAGCAGCCGGGCCCCCGACAGCCTCTACGAGCAGTACTTC. It yields the protein CASSRAPDSLYEQYF.

The J gene is TRBJ2-7, the V gene TRBV29-1; 7 positions match TRBD1. V trimming: 5 bases; J trimming: 5 bases; junction bases outside the gene matches: 6. Germline V CDR1 and CDR2: SQVTM, ANQGSEA. This CDR3 contains 12 residues. CDR3 sequence: CSVRTGWDEQYF. The DNA of the CDR3 is TGCAGCGTTCGGACAGGATGGGACGAGCAGTACTTC.

This chain joins TRBV11-1 and TRBJ2-7; D is possibly TRBD1 or TRBD2 (5 bases each). The CDR3 has 18 residues. The V and J ends lost 1 base and 7 bases respectively, with 26 bases between them. Germline CDR1 and CDR2: SGHAT and FQDESV (reference sequence). The CDR3 DNA is TGTGCCAGCAGCTTAGGTTGGGACGGGATTGGGCTTGACGATGAGCAGTACTTC. It yields the protein CASSLGWDGIGLDDEQYF.

The gene calls are TRBV10-3 and TRBJ2-1, with no clear D. The CDR3 contains 12 residues. Trimming stripped 6 bases from V and 13 bases from J, with 16 bases between. Germline V lookup: CDR1 ENHRY, CDR2 SYGVKD. CDR3 bases: TGTGCCATCAGCCCTGATGGAGAGACCCAGTTCTTC. It translates to CAISPDGETQFF.

The V and J genes are TRBV6-5 and TRBJ2-4, with D possibly matching TRBD2 (6 bases). The closer fit of TRBJ2-7 to the DNA end suggests the J call may be wrong. Germline V gene sequence: CDR1 MNHEY, CDR2 SVGAGI. The CDR3 runs to 13 residues. The CDR3 is CASTQGGEGEQYF. CDR3 DNA: TGTGCCAGCACTCAGGGAGGAGAGGGCGAGCAGTACTTC.

This clonotype was recorded many times. The rearrangement joins TRBV20-1 to TRBJ2-7; no clear D gene. V was clipped by 4 bases and J by 3 bases, with 10 bases between them. Germline loops: CDR1 DFQATT, CDR2 SNEGSKA (reference sequence). There are 12 residues in the CDR3. Written as DNA, the CDR3 is TGCAGTGCTATTGGACGGCTCTACGAGCAGTACTTC. Translation: CSAIGRLYEQYF.

This clonotype turned up a few times. This chain joins TRBV7-2 and TRBJ1-1; D might be TRBD1 (5 bases). CDR1 is SGHTA, CDR2 FQGNSA, per germline. The CDR3 runs 14 residues. V was clipped by 5 bases and J by 2 bases, with 12 bases between them. This CDR3 reads CASSAGTDNTEAFF. In DNA form, the CDR3 reads TGTGCCAGCAGCGCCGGGACTGATAACACTGAAGCTTTCTTT.

This clonotype was detected only a few times. DNA for the CDR3: TGTGCCAGCAGCTTAGATGTTAGCGGGATCTTCAATGAGCAGTTCTTC. Translated: CASSLDVSGIFNEQFF. The chain joins TRBV11-2 to TRBJ2-1; 8 bases match TRBD2. CDR1 and CDR2 from the germline V gene are SGHAT and FQNNGV. J gave up 6 bases and V 0 bases, and 7 bases lay outside the gene matches. The CDR3 runs 16 residues.

V is TRBV18 and J is TRBJ1-1; no clear D. The CDR3 spans 15 residues. From germline, CDR1 is KGHSH and CDR2 LQKENI. The V end was cut by 2 bases, the J end by 0 bases, with 10 bases between. As DNA, the CDR3 is TGTGCCAGCTCACCATCACAGATAATGAACACTGAAGCTTTCTTT. Protein: CASSPSQIMNTEAFF.

As DNA, the CDR3 is TGTGCCAGCAGCCCCGCTGGTGAAGCTTTCTTT. It specifies CASSPAGEAFF. This chain links TRBV14 with TRBJ1-1; D unclear. Germline CDR1 is SGHDN and CDR2 is FVKESK. CDR3 length: 11 amino acids. V lost 4 bases and J 7 bases, leaving 7 bases between the germline ends.

This sequence joins TRBV28 and TRBJ1-2, with 7 nucleotides matching TRBD1. Germline CDR1 MDHEN, CDR2 SYDVKM. With 5 bases clipped from V and 4 bases from J, the junction kept 7 bases outside the gene matches. The CDR3 is 14 amino acids. DNA of the CDR3: TGTGCCAGCAGTGCCCCAGGGGGAACCTATGGCTACACCTTC. Translation gives CASSAPGGTYGYTF.

This clonotype was counted only a few times. The chain recombines TRBV28 with TRBJ2-5, with D perhaps TRBD1 (7 bases). CDR3 length: 16 amino acids. Per germline, CDR1 MDHEN and CDR2 SYDVKM. Trimming left V 3 bases short and J 11 bases short, with 25 bases between. CDR3 protein: CASSFAVSPRDSGQYF. The CDR3 DNA follows: TGTGCCAGCAGTTTCGCCGTCTCTCCCCGGGACAGCGGGCAGTACTTC. The entire variable domain, with the rest obtained from reference TRBV28 and TRBJ2-5, is as follows: DVKVTQSSRYLVKRTGEKVFLECVQDMDHENMFWYRQDPGLGLRLIYFSYDVKMKEKGDIPEGYSVSREKKERFSLILESASTNQTSMYLCASSFAVSPRDSGQYFGPGTRLLVL.

This clonotype has a count of ten or more. V is TRBV7-2 and J is TRBJ2-1, with D perhaps TRBD1 (6 bases). The CDR3 contains 13 residues. Germline V gene sequence: CDR1 SGHTA, CDR2 FQGNSA. Between the trimmed V and J ends, which lost 4 bases and 3 bases, there was a span of 7 bases. CDR3 coding DNA: TGTGCCAGCAGCTGGGACAACTACAATGAGCAGTTCTTC. Its protein is CASSWDNYNEQFF.

This chain links TRBV29-1 with TRBJ2-4; D might be TRBD1 (6 bases). Gene TRBJ2-5 matches the end of the DNA better, so the J call may be wrong. This CDR3 has 14 residues. The germline gives CDR1 SQVTM, CDR2 ANQGSEA. The CDR3 DNA reads TGCAGCGTTGGCACAGGGTTAGTACAAGAGACCCAGTACTTC. Protein product: CSVGTGLVQETQYF.

The rearrangement links TRBV7-9 to TRBJ2-4; 8 bases are a match to TRBD2. The V segment lost 1 base and the J segment 0 bases; nucleotides outside the gene matches: 8. This CDR3 has 18 residues. Germline V lookup: CDR1 SEHNR, CDR2 FQNEAQ (reference sequence). DNA for the CDR3: TGTGCCAGCAGCTTAGGGGCTAGCGGGTCTGCAGCCAAAAACATTCAGTACTTC. Protein product: CASSLGASGSAAKNIQYF.

The chain couples TRBV3-1 to TRBJ1-2; D may be TRBD1 (6 bases). Looked up from germline, CDR1 is LGHDT and CDR2 is YNNKEL (reference sequence). Trimming pared 3 bases from V and 6 bases from J, leaving 14 bases between. The CDR3 loop spans 14 amino acids. CDR3 in DNA: TGTGCCAGCAGCCATGATGACAGGAGGCATGGCTACACCTTC. This translates into CASSHDDRRHGYTF.

This clonotype was detected ten times or more. The rearrangement links TRBV29-1 to TRBJ2-7; perhaps TRBD1 as D (5 bases). V gave up 0 bases and J gave up 1 base, with 10 bases separating them. The CDR3 contains 14 residues. Germline assignment: CDR1 SQVTM and CDR2 ANQGSEA. CDR3 DNA: TGCAGCGTTGAAGAGGACACTTATTCCTACGAGCAGTACTTC. This translates into CSVEEDTYSYEQYF.

The chain joins TRBV12-5 to TRBJ2-3; D unresolved. Germline V gene data show CDR1 as LGHNT and CDR2 as FRNRAP. V dropped 1 base and J dropped 6 bases, with 11 bases sitting between them. The CDR3 totals 14 residues. This CDR3 is CASGLEGKRDTQYF. CDR3 coding DNA: TGTGCTAGTGGTTTGGAGGGAAAGAGGGATACGCAGTATTTT.

V usage is TRBV7-9 and J usage is TRBJ1-1, with a weak D call TRBD1 (6 bases). The CDR3 length is 13 residues. Germline CDR1 reads SEHNR; CDR2 reads FQNEAQ (reference sequence). Trimming took 5 bases from V and 3 from J, leaving 10 bases between them. The CDR3 loop is CASSRGHDTEAFF. For the CDR3, the DNA is TGTGCCAGCAGCCGGGGACACGACACTGAAGCTTTCTTT.

The rearrangement uses TRBV7-2 and TRBJ2-4; D remains unclear. The better agreement between TRBJ2-7 and the DNA end casts doubt on the J call. The CDR3 sequence is 13 residues long. Looked up from germline, CDR1 is SGHTA and CDR2 is FQGNSA. CDR3: CASSLDHAYEQYF. In nucleotides, the CDR3 is TGTGCCAGCAGCTTAGACCATGCCTACGAGCAGTACTTC.

The chain recombines TRBV12-3 or TRBV12-4 with TRBJ2-7; 7 bases align to TRBD2. The CDR3 runs 15 residues. Trimming removed 3 bases from V and 2 bases from J; junction bases left unmatched: 7. The CDR3 spells CASSFRAGVPYEQYF. The CDR3 DNA reads as TGTGCCAGCAGTTTCCGGGCGGGAGTCCCCTACGAGCAGTACTTC.

The CDR3 loop reads CASSQSGTSGGLAYEQYF. The CDR3 DNA reads TGTGCCAGCAGCCAATCTGGGACTAGCGGGGGGCTGGCCTACGAGCAGTACTTC. J is TRBJ2-7 and V is TRBV14; the match to TRBD2 covers 15 bases. V lost 2 bases and J lost 2; bases outside the gene matches: 7. This CDR3 comprises 18 residues. Germline assignment: CDR1 SGHDN and CDR2 FVKESK.

The table lists this clonotype with a few counts. The chain uses TRBV28 and TRBJ2-1; 10 nucleotides line up with TRBD2. The CDR3 spans 19 residues. The V and J ends lost 5 bases and 0 bases, in that order; junction bases with no gene match: 13. Germline CDR1 is MDHEN and CDR2 is SYDVKM. The CDR3 sequence: CASSRDASGGESSYNEQFF. CDR3 DNA sequence: TGTGCCAGCAGTAGGGACGCTAGCGGGGGCGAGAGCTCCTACAATGAGCAGTTCTTC.

This clonotype was found a few times. The genes are TRBV29-1 and TRBJ2-7; 8 bases are a match to TRBD2. The CDR3 consists of 14 residues. From germline, CDR1 is SQVTM and CDR2 ANQGSEA. Losses at the gene ends were 6 bases for V and 4 bases for J; bases not matched to a gene: 11. CDR3 nucleotide sequence: TGCAGCGTGCGTTTCCGTACTAGCGGTTACGAGCAGTACTTC. Its protein product is CSVRFRTSGYEQYF.

This rearrangement joins TRBV3-1 to TRBJ2-7; 10 bases align to TRBD1. CDR3 length: 14 residues. Germline CDR1 is LGHDT and CDR2 is YNNKEL (reference sequence). The trim removed 3 bases at V and 6 bases at J, leaving 5 bases unmatched. The CDR3 reads CASSQDRGFAEQYF. For the CDR3, the DNA is TGTGCCAGCAGCCAGGACAGGGGGTTTGCCGAGCAGTACTTC.

V is TRBV30 and J is TRBJ2-5; D is possibly TRBD1 or TRBD2 (5 bases each). Looked up from germline, CDR1 is GTSNPN and CDR2 is SVGIG (reference sequence). Trimming removed 2 bases at V and 12 bases at J, with 19 bases between. The CDR3 runs 13 residues. The CDR3 protein is CAWSTSRLGVKYF. CDR3 coding DNA: TGTGCCTGGAGTACCTCACGGTTGGGGGTAAAGTACTTC.

The sample holds a few counts of this clonotype. The gene calls are TRBV6-1 and TRBJ2-7; a possible D gene is TRBD1 (6 bases). The CDR3 has 14 residues. Trimming left V 11 bases short and J 2 bases short, with 19 bases between. Germline CDR1 is MNHNS and CDR2 is SASEGT. The CDR3 region has the DNA TGTGCCGCTTCCGGGACACGGGACCCCTACGAGCAGTACTTC. It yields the protein CAASGTRDPYEQYF.

This chain connects TRBV24-1 to TRBJ2-7, with 10 bases fitting TRBD2. Germline V gene lookup returns CDR1 KGHDR and CDR2 SFDVKD. With V trimmed by 1 base and J by 5 bases, 10 bases remained unmatched. The CDR3 contains 17 residues. The CDR3: CATSDFLLLAGVNEQYF. The CDR3 nucleotides are TGTGCCACCAGTGATTTCTTACTTCTAGCGGGAGTAAACGAGCAGTACTTC.

To note about this clonotype: The junction shows a germline mismatch at one end, possibly a read error. This sequence joins TRBV27 and TRBJ2-7, with 12 bases aligning to TRBD2. Germline V lookup: CDR1 MNHEY, CDR2 SMNVEV (reference sequence). The CDR3 loop spans 18 amino acids. The CDR3 here is CAGSLTSGRRPSSYEQYF. The CDR3 coding sequence is TGTGCCGGCAGCCTCACTAGCGGGAGGCGACCAAGCTCCTACGAGCAGTACTTC.

The CDR3, as DNA: TGCAGTGCCAACAGGGGGACCGAAAAACTGTTTTTT. Amino acid sequence: CSANRGTEKLFF. This chain connects TRBV20-1 to TRBJ1-4; 8 bases line up with TRBD1. V dropped 6 bases and J dropped 8; count of bases not matched to a gene: 5. Germline CDR1 is DFQATT and CDR2 is SNEGSKA (reference sequence). The CDR3 spans 12 residues.